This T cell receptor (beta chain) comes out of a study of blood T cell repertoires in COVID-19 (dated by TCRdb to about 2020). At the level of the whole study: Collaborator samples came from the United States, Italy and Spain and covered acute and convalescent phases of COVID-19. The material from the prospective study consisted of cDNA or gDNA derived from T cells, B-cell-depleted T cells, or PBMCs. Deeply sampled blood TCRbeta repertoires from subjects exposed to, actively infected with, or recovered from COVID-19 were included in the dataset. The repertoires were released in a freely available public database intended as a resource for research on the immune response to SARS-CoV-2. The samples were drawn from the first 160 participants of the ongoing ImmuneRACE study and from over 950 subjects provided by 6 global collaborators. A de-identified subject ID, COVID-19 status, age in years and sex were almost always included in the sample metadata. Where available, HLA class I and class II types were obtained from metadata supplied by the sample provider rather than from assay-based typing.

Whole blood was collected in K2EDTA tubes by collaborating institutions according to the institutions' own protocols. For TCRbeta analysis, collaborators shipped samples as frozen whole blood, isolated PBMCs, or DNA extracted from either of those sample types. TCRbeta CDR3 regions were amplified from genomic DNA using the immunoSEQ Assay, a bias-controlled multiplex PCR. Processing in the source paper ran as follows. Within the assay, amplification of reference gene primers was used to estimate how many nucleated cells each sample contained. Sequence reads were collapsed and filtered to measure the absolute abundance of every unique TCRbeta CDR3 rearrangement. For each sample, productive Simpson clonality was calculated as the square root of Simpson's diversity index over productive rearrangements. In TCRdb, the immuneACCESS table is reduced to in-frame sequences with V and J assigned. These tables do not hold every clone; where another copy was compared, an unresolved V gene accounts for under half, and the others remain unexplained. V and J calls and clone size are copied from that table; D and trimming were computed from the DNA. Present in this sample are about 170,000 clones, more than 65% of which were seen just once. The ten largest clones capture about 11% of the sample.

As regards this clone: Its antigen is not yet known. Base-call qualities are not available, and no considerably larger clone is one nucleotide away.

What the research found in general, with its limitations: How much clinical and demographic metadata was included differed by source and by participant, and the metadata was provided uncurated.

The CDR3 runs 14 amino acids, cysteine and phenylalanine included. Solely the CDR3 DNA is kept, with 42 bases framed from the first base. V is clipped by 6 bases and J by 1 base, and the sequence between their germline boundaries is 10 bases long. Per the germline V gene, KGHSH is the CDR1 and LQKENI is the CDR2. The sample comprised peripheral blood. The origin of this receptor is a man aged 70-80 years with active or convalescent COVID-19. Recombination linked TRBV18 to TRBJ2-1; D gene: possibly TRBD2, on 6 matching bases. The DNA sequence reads TGTGCCAGCTCTCAGGGACTTTCCTACAATGAGCAGTTCTTC. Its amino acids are CASSQGLSYNEQFF.